What follows describes a single TCR beta chain. Its cognate antigen is unknown. The data belong to a study of tumour-infiltrating T cells in Burkitt lymphoma. Across the study: This cohort included all epidemiological subtypes of Burkitt lymphoma. Study observations and caveats: Many Burkitt lymphoma patients shared several public clonotypes.

Repertoires were generated with immunoSEQ multiplex PCR, while TCRdb's copy carries only in-frame clones and drops some. The repertoire holds about 2,500 clones, with approximately 15% as singletons. This TCR was recovered from a human donor with Burkitt lymphoma. The sample was tumor tissue.

The CDR3 region is CASSFLRYYGYTF. The CDR3 DNA reads TGTGCCAGCAGTTTTCTCCGATACTATGGCTACACCTTC. This chain uses TRBV28 with TRBJ1-2; no firm D call. The CDR3 extends over 13 amino acids. Trimming shortened V by 3 bases and J by 3 bases, and 8 bases separated the two germline ends. In germline, CDR1 is MDHEN, CDR2 SYDVKM.